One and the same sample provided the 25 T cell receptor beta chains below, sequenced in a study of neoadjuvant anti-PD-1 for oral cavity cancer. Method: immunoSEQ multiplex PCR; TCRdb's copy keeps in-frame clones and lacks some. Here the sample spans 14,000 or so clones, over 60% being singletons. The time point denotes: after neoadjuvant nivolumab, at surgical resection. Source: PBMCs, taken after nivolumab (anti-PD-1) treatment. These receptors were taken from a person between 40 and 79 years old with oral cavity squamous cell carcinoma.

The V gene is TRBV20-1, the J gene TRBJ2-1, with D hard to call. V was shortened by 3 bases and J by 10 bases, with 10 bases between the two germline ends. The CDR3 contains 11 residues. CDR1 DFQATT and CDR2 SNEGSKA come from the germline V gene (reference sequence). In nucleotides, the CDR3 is TGCAGTGCTAGTCGGCAGTTGGAGCAGTTCTTC. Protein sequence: CSASRQLEQFF.

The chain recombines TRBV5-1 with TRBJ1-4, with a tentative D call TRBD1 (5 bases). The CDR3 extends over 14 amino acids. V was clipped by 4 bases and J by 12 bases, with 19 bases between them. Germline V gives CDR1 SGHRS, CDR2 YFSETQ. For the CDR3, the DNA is TGCGCCAGCAGCCTCGGGACCGGGAGTGGGGAACTGTTTTTT. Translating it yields CASSLGTGSGELFF.

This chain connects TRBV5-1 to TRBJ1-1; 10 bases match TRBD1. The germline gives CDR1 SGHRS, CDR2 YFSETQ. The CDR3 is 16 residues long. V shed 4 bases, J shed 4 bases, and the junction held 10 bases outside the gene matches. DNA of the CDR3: TGCGCCAGCAGCCCTGGGACAGGGGCGAGGGGCACTGAAGCTTTCTTT. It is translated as CASSPGTGARGTEAFF.

The DNA of the CDR3 is TGTGCCTGGAGTTTTTGGTTGGGTGAAGCTTTCTTT. Translating gives CAWSFWLGEAFF. The V call is TRBV30, the J call TRBJ1-1; D uncertain. Germline CDR1 is GTSNPN and CDR2 is SVGIG (reference sequence). Trimming stripped 2 bases from V and 7 bases from J, with 11 bases between. The CDR3 extends over 12 amino acids.

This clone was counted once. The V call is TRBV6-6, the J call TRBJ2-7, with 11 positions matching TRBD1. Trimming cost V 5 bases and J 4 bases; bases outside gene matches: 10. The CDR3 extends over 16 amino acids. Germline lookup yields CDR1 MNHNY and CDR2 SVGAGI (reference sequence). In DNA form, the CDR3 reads TGTGCCAGCAGTAATACCGGGACAGGGGGGAGTTACGAGCAGTACTTC. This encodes CASSNTGTGGSYEQYF.

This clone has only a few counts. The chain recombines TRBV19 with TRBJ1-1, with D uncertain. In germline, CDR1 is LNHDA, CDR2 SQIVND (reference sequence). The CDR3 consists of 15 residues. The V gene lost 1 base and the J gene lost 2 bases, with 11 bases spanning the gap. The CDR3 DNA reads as TGTGCCAGTAGTATAGCCCCGTGGGGTAACACTGAAGCTTTCTTT. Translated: CASSIAPWGNTEAFF. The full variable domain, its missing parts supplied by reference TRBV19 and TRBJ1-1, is DGGITQSPKYLFRKEGQNVTLSCEQNLNHDAMYWYRQDPGQGLRLIYYSQIVNDFQKGDIAEGYSVSREKKESFPLTVTSAQKNPTAFYLCASSIAPWGNTEAFFGQGTRLTVV.

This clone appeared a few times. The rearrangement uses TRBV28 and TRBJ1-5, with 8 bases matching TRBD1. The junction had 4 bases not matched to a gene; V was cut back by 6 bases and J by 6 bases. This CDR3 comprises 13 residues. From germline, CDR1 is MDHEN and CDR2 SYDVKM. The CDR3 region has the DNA TGTGCCAGCAGAGGACAGGGCGGTCAGCCCCAGCATTTT. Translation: CASRGQGGQPQHF.

The DNA of the CDR3 is TGCGCCAGCAGCTTGGCCGGGACTGTCGACTACGAGCAGTACTTC. Its protein is CASSLAGTVDYEQYF. The chain has TRBV5-1 and TRBJ2-7, with D perhaps TRBD2 (6 bases). The CDR3 runs to 15 residues. Per the germline V gene, CDR1 is SGHRS and CDR2 is YFSETQ. The V end lost 0 bases, the J end lost 3 bases, and 13 bases lay between the germline ends.

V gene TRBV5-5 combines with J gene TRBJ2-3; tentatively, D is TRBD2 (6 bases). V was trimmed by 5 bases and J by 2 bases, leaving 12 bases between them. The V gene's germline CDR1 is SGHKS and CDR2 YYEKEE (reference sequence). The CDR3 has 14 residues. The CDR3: CASRGLIFTDTQYF. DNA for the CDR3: TGTGCCAGCAGAGGACTAATTTTCACAGATACGCAGTATTTT.

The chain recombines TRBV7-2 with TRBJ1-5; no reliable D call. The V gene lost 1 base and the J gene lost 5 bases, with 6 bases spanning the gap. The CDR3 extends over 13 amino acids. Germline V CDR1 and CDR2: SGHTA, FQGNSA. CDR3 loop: CASSLVGDQPQHF. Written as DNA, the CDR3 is TGTGCCAGCAGCTTAGTCGGGGATCAGCCCCAGCATTTT.

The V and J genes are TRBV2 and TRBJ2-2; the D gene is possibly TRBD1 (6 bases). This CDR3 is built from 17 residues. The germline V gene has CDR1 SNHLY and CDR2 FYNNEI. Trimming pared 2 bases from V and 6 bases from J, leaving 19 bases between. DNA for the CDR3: TGTGCCAGCAGTGAATCAGAAAGCAGGGGTTTAGCCGGGGAGCTGTTTTTT. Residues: CASSESESRGLAGELFF. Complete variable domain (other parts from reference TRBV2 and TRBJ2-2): EPEVTQTPSHQVTQMGQEVILRCVPISNHLYFYWYRQILGQKVEFLVSFYNNEISEKSEIFDDQFSVERPDGSNFTLKIRSTKLEDSAMYFCASSESESRGLAGELFFGEGSRLTVL.

The CDR3 protein is CASSAIGSQETQYF. CDR3 DNA sequence: TGCGCCAGCAGTGCAATCGGCAGCCAAGAGACCCAGTACTTC. The rearrangement uses TRBV10-1 and TRBJ2-5; D is ambiguous. The length of the CDR3 is 14 residues. The V end was cut by 4 bases, the J end by 1 base, with 10 bases between. Germline V gene sequence: CDR1 WNHNN, CDR2 SYGVQD (reference sequence).

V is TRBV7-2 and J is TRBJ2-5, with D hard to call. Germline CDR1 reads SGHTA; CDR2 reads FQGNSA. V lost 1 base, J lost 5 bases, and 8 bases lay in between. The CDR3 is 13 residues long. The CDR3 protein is CASSLGARETQYF. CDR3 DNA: TGTGCCAGCAGCTTAGGCGCGCGGGAGACCCAGTACTTC.

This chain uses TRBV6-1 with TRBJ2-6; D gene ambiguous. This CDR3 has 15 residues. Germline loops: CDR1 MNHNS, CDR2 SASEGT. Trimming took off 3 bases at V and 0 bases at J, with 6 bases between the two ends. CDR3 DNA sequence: TGTGCCAGCAGTGACAGCAGCTCTGGGGCCAACGTCCTGACTTTC. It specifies CASSDSSSGANVLTF.

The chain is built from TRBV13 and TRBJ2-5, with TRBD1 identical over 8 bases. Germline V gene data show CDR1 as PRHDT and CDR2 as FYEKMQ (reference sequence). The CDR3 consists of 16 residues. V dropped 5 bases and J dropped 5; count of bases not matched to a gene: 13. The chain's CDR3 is CASSKALDRAEETQYF. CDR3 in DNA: TGTGCCAGCAGCAAAGCCTTGGACAGGGCGGAGGAGACCCAGTACTTC. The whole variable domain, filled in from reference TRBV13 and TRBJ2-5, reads AAGVIQSPRHLIKEKRETATLKCYPIPRHDTVYWYQQGPGQDPQFLISFYEKMQSDKGSIPDRFSAQQFSDYHSELNMSSLELGDSALYFCASSKALDRAEETQYFGPGTRLLVL.

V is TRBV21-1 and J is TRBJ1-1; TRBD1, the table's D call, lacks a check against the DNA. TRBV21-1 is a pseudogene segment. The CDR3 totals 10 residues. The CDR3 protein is CASSKGPAFF. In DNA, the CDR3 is TGTGCCAGCAGCAAGGGCCCGGCTTTCTTT.

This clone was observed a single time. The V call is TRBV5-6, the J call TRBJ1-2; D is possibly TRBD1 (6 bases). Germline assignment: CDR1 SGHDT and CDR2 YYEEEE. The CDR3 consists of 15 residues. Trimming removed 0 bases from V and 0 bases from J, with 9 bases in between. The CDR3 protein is CASSLAQGANYGYTF. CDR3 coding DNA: TGTGCCAGCAGCTTGGCACAGGGAGCTAACTATGGCTACACCTTC.

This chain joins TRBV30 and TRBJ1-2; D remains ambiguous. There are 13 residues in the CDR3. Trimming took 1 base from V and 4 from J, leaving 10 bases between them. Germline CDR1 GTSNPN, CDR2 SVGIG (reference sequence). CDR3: CAWSGPNSYGYTF. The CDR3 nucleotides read TGTGCCTGGAGTGGCCCAAACTCCTATGGCTACACCTTC.

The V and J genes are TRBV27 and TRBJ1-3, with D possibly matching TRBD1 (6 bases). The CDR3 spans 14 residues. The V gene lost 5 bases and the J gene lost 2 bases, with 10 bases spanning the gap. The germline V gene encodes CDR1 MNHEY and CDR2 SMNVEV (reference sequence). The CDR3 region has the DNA TGTGCCAGCAGTGGCCAGGGGACTGGAAACACCATATATTTT. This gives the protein CASSGQGTGNTIYF.

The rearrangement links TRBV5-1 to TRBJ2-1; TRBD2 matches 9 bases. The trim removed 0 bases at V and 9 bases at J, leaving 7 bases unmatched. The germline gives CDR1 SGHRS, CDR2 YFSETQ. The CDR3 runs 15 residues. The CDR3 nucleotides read TGCGCCAGCAGCTTGGGCAATAGCGGGAGCGGTGAGCAGTTCTTC. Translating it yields CASSLGNSGSGEQFF.

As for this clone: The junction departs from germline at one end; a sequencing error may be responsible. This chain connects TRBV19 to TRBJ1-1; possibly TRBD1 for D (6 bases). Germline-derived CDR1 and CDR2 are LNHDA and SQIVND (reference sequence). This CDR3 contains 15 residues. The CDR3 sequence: CASADWGRINSEAFF. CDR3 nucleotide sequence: TGTGCCAGTGCCGACTGGGGGCGTATTAACAGTGAAGCTTTCTTT.

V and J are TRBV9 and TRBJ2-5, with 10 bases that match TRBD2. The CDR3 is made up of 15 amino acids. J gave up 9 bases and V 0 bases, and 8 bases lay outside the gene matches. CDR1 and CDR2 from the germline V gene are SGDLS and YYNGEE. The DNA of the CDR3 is TGTGCCAGCAGCGTAGATGGAAGCGGGGGGGCGGCCCAGTACTTC. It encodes CASSVDGSGGAAQYF. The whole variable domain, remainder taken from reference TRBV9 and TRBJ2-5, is DSGVTQTPKHLITATGQRVTLRCSPRSGDLSVYWYQQSLDQGLQFLIQYYNGEERAKGNILERFSAQQFPDLHSELNLSSLELGDSALYFCASSVDGSGGAAQYFGPGTRLLVL.

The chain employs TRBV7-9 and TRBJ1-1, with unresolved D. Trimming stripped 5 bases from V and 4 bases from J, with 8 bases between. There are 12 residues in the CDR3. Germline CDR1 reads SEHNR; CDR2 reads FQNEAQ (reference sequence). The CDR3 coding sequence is TGTGCCAGCAGCCACATACGCACTGAAGCTTTCTTT. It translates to CASSHIRTEAFF. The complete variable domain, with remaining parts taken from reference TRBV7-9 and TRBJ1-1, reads DTGVSQNPRHKITKRGQNVTFRCDPISEHNRLYWYRQTLGQGPEFLTYFQNEAQLEKSRLLSDRFSAERPKGSFSTLEIQRTEQGDSAMYLCASSHIRTEAFFGQGTRLTVV.

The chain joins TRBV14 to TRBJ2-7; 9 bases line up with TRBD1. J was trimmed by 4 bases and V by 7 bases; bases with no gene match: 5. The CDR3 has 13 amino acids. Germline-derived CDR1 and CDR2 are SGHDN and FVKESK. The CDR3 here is CASTGTGRYEQYF. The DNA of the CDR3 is TGTGCCAGCACCGGGACAGGGAGATACGAGCAGTACTTC.

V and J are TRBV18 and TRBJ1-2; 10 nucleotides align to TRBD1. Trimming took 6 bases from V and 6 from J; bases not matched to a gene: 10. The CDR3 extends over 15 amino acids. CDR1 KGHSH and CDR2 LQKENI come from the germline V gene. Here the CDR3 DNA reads TGTGCCAGCTCCCAAGGCCTGGGACAGGGGCATGGCTACACCTTC. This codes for CASSQGLGQGHGYTF.